These 20 T cell receptor beta chains were sequenced from one sample in a study of OX40 agonist ivuxolimab in advanced cancers. Sequencing used immunoSEQ multiplex PCR; TCRdb keeps in-frame clones, though not all of them. The table has about 73,000 clones, more than 80% seen once. The source was CD4+ or CD8+ T cells sorted from blood, collected in a trial of the OX40 agonist ivuxolimab. The receptors shown here come from an adult with an advanced solid tumor such as melanoma, head and neck, liver or kidney cancer.

V is TRBV7-9 and J is TRBJ2-5; 8 bases line up with TRBD2. J was trimmed by 2 bases and V by 6 bases; bases with no gene match: 8. The CDR3 spans 15 residues. Germline CDR1 is SEHNR and CDR2 is FQNEAQ (reference sequence). The CDR3 nucleotides read TGTGCCAGCAGTGACACGGGACTAGTACAAGAGACCCAGTACTTC. This codes for CASSDTGLVQETQYF.

The chain recombines TRBV11-2 with TRBJ2-3, with 7 bases that match TRBD1. Germline lookup yields CDR1 SGHAT and CDR2 FQNNGV. Trimming cost V 10 bases and J 1 base; bases outside gene matches: 14. The CDR3 contains 16 residues. CDR3 sequence (DNA): TGTGCCACCGCCAAAACGACAGGGCTGGGCACAGATACGCAGTATTTT. Amino acids: CATAKTTGLGTDTQYF.

This clone showed up just once. The chain uses TRBV5-1 and TRBJ2-5; D possibly corresponds to TRBD2 (5 bases). V lost 3 bases and J lost 1, with 7 bases in between. Germline CDR1 reads SGHRS; CDR2 reads YFSETQ. The CDR3 is made up of 13 amino acids. The CDR3 DNA follows: TGCGCCAGCAGCTATAGCGTCCAAGAGACCCAGTACTTC. Translated, it gives CASSYSVQETQYF.

CDR3 coding DNA: TGTGCCAGTAGTCTCTGGGACGCGAACACTGAAGCTTTCTTT. This codes for CASSLWDANTEAFF. V and J are TRBV19 and TRBJ1-1; weak D call: TRBD1 (5 bases). There are 14 residues in the CDR3. Per the germline V gene, CDR1 is LNHDA and CDR2 is SQIVND (reference sequence). Trimming cost V 5 bases and J 1 base, with 11 bases left between them.

This chain connects TRBV11-2 to TRBJ2-7; tentatively, D is TRBD2 (7 bases). From germline, CDR1 is SGHAT and CDR2 FQNNGV. The CDR3 covers 15 residues. Trimming shortened V by 5 bases and J by 4 bases, and 18 bases separated the two germline ends. CDR3 region: CASSPRSRGAYEQYF. In DNA, the CDR3 is TGTGCCAGCAGCCCTCGAAGTCGGGGGGCTTACGAGCAGTACTTC.

On this clone itself: Other DNA sequences in the sample encode the same CDR3. J is TRBJ2-7 and V is TRBV18, with 7 bases matching TRBD2. J was trimmed by 3 bases and V by 2 bases; bases with no gene match: 1. Germline CDR1 is KGHSH and CDR2 is LQKENI. The CDR3 sequence is 13 residues long. The CDR3 region has the DNA TGTGCCAGCTCACCAGGGAGGGACTACGAGCAGTACTTC. Translating gives CASSPGRDYEQYF. Using reference TRBV18 and TRBJ2-7 for the parts outside the CDR3, the full variable domain is NAGVMQNPRHLVRRRGQEARLRCSPMKGHSHVYWYRQLPEEGLKFMVYLQKENIIDESGMPKERFSAEFPKEGPSILRIQQVVRGDSAAYFCASSPGRDYEQYFGPGTRLTVT.

The chain recombines TRBV28 with TRBJ2-7; TRBD1 matches 8 bases. V trimming: 2 bases; J trimming: 6 bases; junction bases outside the gene matches: 3. This CDR3 comprises 13 residues. Germline lookup yields CDR1 MDHEN and CDR2 SYDVKM. Here the CDR3 reads CASSLTGGREQYF. The CDR3 coding sequence is TGTGCCAGCAGTTTAACAGGGGGTCGCGAGCAGTACTTC.

V gene TRBV6-6 combines with J gene TRBJ1-6; 8 bases are a match to TRBD1. Germline values: CDR1 MNHNY, CDR2 SVGAGI (reference sequence). The J segment lost 7 bases and the V segment lost 6 bases, leaving 5 bases of the junction unmatched. The CDR3 has 14 residues. The CDR3: CASRRQGRNSPLHF. CDR3 DNA sequence: TGTGCCAGCAGAAGACAGGGGAGGAATTCACCCCTCCACTTT.

By proportion, this clone is medium-sized (0.01 to 0.1%). CDR3 loop: CASSSDRRGQPQHF. CDR3 nucleotide sequence: TGTGCCAGCAGTTCGGACAGGCGGGGACAGCCCCAGCATTTT. The genes are TRBV28 and TRBJ1-5, with TRBD1 matching 7 bases. This CDR3 is built from 14 residues. Germline V gene lookup returns CDR1 MDHEN and CDR2 SYDVKM. V lost 4 bases, J lost 7 bases, and 7 bases stayed unmatched.

V is TRBV5-4 and J is TRBJ2-1; possibly TRBD1 for D (6 bases). Germline V gene sequence: CDR1 SGHNT, CDR2 YYREEE (reference sequence). The CDR3 is made up of 14 amino acids. Between the trimmed V and J ends, which lost 1 base and 5 bases, there was a span of 10 bases. CDR3 region: CASSLFRDNNEQFF. CDR3 DNA: TGTGCCAGCAGCTTGTTCCGGGACAACAATGAGCAGTTCTTC.

The V and J genes are TRBV11-2 and TRBJ2-7; perhaps D is TRBD1 or TRBD2 (5 bases each). Trimming took off 5 bases at V and 3 bases at J, with 14 bases between the two ends. CDR1 is SGHAT, CDR2 FQNNGV, per germline. This CDR3 has 14 amino acids. The CDR3 DNA reads TGTGCCAGCAGCCTCCGGGACGGCCTCTACGAGCAGTACTTC. Its protein is CASSLRDGLYEQYF. The whole variable domain, remainder taken from reference TRBV11-2 and TRBJ2-7, is EAGVAQSPRYKIIEKRQSVAFWCNPISGHATLYWYQQILGQGPKLLIQFQNNGVVDDSQLPKDRFSAERLKGVDSTLKIQPAKLEDSAVYLCASSLRDGLYEQYFGPGTRLTVT.

The V and J genes are TRBV6-5 and TRBJ1-4; D is unresolved. The ends were cut back, 4 bases at V and 7 bases at J, with 10 bases in the middle. Germline CDR1 and CDR2: MNHEY and SVGAGI. The CDR3 sequence is 13 residues long. The CDR3 is CASSWRDGEKLFF. In DNA, the CDR3 is TGTGCCAGCAGTTGGCGAGACGGTGAAAAACTGTTTTTT.

CDR3 nucleotides: TGTGCCAGCAGCCAAGACCGTGCAACTAATGAAAAACTGTTTTTT. Amino acid sequence: CASSQDRATNEKLFF. The J gene is TRBJ1-4, the V gene TRBV4-2; D is unclear. CDR3 length: 15 residues. The ends were cut back, 0 bases at V and 0 bases at J, with 5 bases in the middle. The germline gives CDR1 LGHNA, CDR2 YNFKEQ.

The CDR3 DNA sequence: TGTGCCAGCGAGCAGGTTGGGCGAGAGACCCAGTACTTC. It yields the protein CASEQVGRETQYF. J is TRBJ2-5 and V is TRBV2, with D unclear. The germline CDR1 and CDR2 sequences are SNHLY and FYNNEI. This CDR3 is 13 amino acids long. Deletions cut 8 bases from V and 4 bases from J, with 14 bases between.

This clone was found a few times. V and J are TRBV4-3 and TRBJ1-5, with no clear D. Per germline, CDR1 LGHNA and CDR2 YSLEER. V lost 0 bases and J 6 bases, leaving 6 bases between the germline ends. The CDR3 covers 13 residues. The CDR3 bases are TGCGCCAGCAGCCAAGATTCAAGTCAGCCCCAGCATTTT. Translation: CASSQDSSQPQHF.

The chain links TRBV7-8 to TRBJ1-5; D perhaps matches TRBD1 (6 bases). This CDR3 region has 14 residues. The V gene's germline CDR1 is SGHVS and CDR2 FQNEAQ. The V end lost 5 bases, the J end lost 9 bases, and 17 bases lay between the germline ends. CDR3 amino acids: CASSLGGPESPQHF. The CDR3, as DNA: TGTGCCAGCAGCCTAGGGGGACCGGAATCGCCCCAGCATTTT.

This clone was counted once. The chain joins TRBV6-1 to TRBJ2-7; 9 bases fit TRBD2. This CDR3 is 14 amino acids long. CDR1 and CDR2 from the germline V gene are MNHNS and SASEGT. After removal of 6 bases from V and 8 bases from J, the junction contained 11 bases not matched to a gene. In DNA form, the CDR3 reads TGTGCCAGCAGGGCCGAGCGGGAGGTAGGGAAGCAGTACTTC. Translation gives CASRAEREVGKQYF.

The chain joins TRBV7-8 to TRBJ2-7; either TRBD1 or TRBD2 may fit D (5 bases each). The CDR3 extends over 16 amino acids. Per germline, CDR1 SGHVS and CDR2 FQNEAQ. The V gene lost 5 bases and the J gene lost 5 bases, with 22 bases spanning the gap. CDR3 sequence (DNA): TGTGCCAGCAGCCCCCTGGGGCGGGTCGCGTCCCACGAGCAGTACTTC. Translated, it gives CASSPLGRVASHEQYF.

The J gene is TRBJ2-5, the V gene TRBV28, with D unresolved. The CDR3 sequence is 13 residues long. Germline lookup yields CDR1 MDHEN and CDR2 SYDVKM. Between the trimmed V and J ends, which lost 6 bases and 0 bases, there was a span of 8 bases. This CDR3 reads CASRAQNQETQYF. The CDR3 DNA reads TGTGCCAGCAGGGCGCAAAACCAAGAGACCCAGTACTTC.

V is TRBV2 and J is TRBJ2-1; 9 nucleotides match TRBD2. The germline gives CDR1 SNHLY, CDR2 FYNNEI. After removal of 9 bases from V and 0 bases from J, the junction contained 0 bases not matched to a gene. The CDR3 loop spans 13 amino acids. The CDR3 spells CARAGGSYNEQFF. CDR3 coding DNA: TGTGCCAGAGCGGGGGGCTCCTACAATGAGCAGTTCTTC.